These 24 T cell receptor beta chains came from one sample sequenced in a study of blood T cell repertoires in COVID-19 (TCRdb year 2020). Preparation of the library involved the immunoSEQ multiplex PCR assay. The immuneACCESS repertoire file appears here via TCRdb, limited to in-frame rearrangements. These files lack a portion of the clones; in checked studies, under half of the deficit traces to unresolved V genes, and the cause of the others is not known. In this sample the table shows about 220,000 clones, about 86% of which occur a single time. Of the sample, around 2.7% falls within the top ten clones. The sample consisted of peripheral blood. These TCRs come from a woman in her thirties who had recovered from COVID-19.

The CDR3 here is CASSSSGTYEQYF. Here the CDR3 DNA reads TGTGCCAGCAGTAGCAGCGGGACCTACGAGCAGTACTTC. V usage is TRBV3-1 (or the pseudogene TRBV3-2) and J usage is TRBJ2-7; 7 positions match TRBD2. With 6 bases clipped from V and 2 bases from J, the junction kept 4 bases outside the gene matches. The CDR3 spans 13 residues. Per germline, CDR1 LGHDT and CDR2 YNNKEL (reference sequence).

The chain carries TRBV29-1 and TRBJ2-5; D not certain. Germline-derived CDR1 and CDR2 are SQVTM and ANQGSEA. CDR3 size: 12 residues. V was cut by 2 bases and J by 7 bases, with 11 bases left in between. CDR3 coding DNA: TGCAGCGTTGAAACCCCCTCGGGGACCCAGTACTTC. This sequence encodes CSVETPSGTQYF. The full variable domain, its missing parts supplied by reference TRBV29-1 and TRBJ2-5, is SAVISQKPSRDICQRGTSLTIQCQVDSQVTMMFWYRQQPGQSLTLIATANQGSEATYESGFVIDKFPISRPNLTFSTLTVSNMSPEDSSIYLCSVETPSGTQYFGPGTRLLVL.

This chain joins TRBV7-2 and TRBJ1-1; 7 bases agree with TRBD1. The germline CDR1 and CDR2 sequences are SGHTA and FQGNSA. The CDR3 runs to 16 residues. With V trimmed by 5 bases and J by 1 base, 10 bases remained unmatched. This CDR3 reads CASSPRTGWGNTEAFF. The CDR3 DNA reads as TGTGCCAGCAGCCCGCGGACAGGATGGGGGAACACTGAAGCTTTCTTT.

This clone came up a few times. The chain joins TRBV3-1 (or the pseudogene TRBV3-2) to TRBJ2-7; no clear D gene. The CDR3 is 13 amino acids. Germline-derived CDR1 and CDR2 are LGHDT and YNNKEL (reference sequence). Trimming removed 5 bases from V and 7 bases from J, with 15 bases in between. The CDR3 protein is CASSFGSVHEQYF. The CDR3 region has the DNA TGTGCCAGCAGCTTTGGCTCAGTGCATGAGCAGTACTTC.

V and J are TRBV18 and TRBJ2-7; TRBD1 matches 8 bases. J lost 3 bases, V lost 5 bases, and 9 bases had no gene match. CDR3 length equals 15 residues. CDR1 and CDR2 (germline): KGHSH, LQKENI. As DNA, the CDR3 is TGTGCCAGCTCAGGACGCACGGACAGGGTCTACGAGCAGTACTTC. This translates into CASSGRTDRVYEQYF.

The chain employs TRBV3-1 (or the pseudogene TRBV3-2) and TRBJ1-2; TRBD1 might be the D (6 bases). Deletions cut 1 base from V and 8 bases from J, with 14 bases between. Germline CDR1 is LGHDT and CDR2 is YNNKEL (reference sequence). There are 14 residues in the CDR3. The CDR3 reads CASSQGRGVVGYTF. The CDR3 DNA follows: TGTGCCAGCAGCCAAGGCAGGGGAGTGGTAGGCTACACCTTC.

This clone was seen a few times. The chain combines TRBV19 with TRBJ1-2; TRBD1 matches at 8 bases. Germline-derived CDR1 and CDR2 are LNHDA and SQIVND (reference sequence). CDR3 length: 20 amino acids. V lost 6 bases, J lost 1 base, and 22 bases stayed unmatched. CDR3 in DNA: TGTGCCAGTAGGCGTCCTCGAATGGGACAGGCCCTCCGACGTAACTATGGCTACACCTTC. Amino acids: CASRRPRMGQALRRNYGYTF.

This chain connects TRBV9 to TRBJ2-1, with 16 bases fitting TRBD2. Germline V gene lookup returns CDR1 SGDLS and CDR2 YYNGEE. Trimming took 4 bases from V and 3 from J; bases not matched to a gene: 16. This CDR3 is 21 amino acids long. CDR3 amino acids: CASSQPTPGTSGRGSYNEQFF. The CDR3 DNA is TGTGCCAGCAGCCAACCGACTCCCGGGACTAGCGGGAGGGGGAGCTACAATGAGCAGTTCTTC.

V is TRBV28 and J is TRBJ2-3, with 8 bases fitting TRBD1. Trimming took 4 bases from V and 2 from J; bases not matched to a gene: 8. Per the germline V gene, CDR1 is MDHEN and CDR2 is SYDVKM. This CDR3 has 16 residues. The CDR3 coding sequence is TGTGCCAGCAGTTCAGCGGACAGGGCCTACACAGATACGCAGTATTTT. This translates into CASSSADRAYTDTQYF.

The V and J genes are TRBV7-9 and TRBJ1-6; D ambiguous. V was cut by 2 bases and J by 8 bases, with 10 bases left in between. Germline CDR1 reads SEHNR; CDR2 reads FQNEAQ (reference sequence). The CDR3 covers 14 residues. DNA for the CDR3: TGTGCCAGCAGCTTAAGGGTCGGGGATTCACCCCTCCACTTT. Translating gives CASSLRVGDSPLHF.

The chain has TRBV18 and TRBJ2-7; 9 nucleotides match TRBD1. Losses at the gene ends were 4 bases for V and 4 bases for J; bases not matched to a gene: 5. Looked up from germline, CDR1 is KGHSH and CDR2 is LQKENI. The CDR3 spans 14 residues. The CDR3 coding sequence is TGTGCCAGCTCACTTCGACAGGGGGAGTACGAGCAGTACTTC. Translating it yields CASSLRQGEYEQYF.

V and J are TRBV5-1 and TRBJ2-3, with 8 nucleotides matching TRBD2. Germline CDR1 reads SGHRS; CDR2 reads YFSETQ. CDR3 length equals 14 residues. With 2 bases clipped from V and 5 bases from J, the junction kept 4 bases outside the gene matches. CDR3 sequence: CASSFVAGGDTQYF. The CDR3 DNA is TGCGCCAGCAGCTTTGTTGCGGGAGGAGATACGCAGTATTTT.

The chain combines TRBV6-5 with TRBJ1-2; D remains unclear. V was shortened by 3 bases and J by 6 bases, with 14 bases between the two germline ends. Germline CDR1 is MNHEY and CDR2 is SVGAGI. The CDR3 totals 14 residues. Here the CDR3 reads CASSYSPVSDGYTF. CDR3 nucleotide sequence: TGTGCCAGCAGTTATTCCCCCGTCTCAGATGGCTACACCTTC.

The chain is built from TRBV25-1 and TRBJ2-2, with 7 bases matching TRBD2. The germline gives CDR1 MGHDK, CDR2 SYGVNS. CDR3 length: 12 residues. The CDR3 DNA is TGTGGTAGTGGGAGGGGAGTCGGGGAGCTGTTTTTT. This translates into CGSGRGVGELFF. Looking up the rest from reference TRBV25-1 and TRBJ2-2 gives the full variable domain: EADIYQTPRYLVIGTGKKITLECSQTMGHDKMYWYQQDPGMELHLIHYSYGVNSTEKGDLSSESTVSRIRTEHFPLTLESARPSHTSQYLCGSGRGVGELFFGEGSRLTVL.

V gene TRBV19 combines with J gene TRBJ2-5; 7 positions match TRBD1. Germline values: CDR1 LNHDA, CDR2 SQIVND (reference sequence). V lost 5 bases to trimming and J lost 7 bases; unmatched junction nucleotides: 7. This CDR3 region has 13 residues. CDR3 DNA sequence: TGTGCCAGTAGTGAGGGGGCGCCGGGGACCCAGTACTTC. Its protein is CASSEGAPGTQYF.

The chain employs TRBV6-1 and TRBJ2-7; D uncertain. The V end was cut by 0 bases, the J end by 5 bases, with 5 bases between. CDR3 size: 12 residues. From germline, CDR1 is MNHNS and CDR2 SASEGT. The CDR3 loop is CASSEAGHEQYF. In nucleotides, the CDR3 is TGTGCCAGCAGTGAAGCGGGCCACGAGCAGTACTTC.

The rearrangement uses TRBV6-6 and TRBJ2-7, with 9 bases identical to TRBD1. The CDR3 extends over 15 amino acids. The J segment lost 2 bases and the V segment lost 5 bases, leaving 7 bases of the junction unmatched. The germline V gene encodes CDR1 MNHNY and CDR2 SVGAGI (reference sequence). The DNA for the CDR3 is TGTGCCAGCAGTCCGGGACAGGGTAGGGCCTACGAGCAGTACTTC. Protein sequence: CASSPGQGRAYEQYF.

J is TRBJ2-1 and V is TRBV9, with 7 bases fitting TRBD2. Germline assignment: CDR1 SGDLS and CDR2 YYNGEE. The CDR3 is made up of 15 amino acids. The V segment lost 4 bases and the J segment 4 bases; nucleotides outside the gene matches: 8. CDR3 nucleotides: TGTGCCAGCAGCCAAGGTAGCGGGCTGTACAATGAGCAGTTCTTC. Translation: CASSQGSGLYNEQFF.

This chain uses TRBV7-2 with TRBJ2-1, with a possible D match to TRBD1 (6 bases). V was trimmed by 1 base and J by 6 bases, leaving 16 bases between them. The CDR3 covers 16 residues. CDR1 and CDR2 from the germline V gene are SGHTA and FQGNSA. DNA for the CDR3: TGTGCCAGCAGCTTAGGACAGGTACTTGGGATCAATGAGCAGTTCTTC. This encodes CASSLGQVLGINEQFF.

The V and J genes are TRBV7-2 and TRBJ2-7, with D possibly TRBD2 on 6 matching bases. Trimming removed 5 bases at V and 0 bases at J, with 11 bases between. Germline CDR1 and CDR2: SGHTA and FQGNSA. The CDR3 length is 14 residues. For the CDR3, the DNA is TGTGCCAGCAGCCCGCCGGGACTCTCCTACGAGCAGTACTTC. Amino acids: CASSPPGLSYEQYF.

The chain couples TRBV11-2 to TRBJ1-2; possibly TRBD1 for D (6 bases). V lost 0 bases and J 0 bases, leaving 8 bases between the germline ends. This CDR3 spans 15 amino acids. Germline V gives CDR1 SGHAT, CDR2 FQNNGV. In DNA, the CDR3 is TGTGCCAGCAGCTTAGAGGACAGTTCTAACTATGGCTACACCTTC. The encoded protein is CASSLEDSSNYGYTF.

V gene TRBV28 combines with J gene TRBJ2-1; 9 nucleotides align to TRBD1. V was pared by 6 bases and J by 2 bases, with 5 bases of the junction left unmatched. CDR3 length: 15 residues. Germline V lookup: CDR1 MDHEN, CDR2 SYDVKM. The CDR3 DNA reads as TGTGCCAGCAGGTCCGGGACAGGGCCCTACAATGAGCAGTTCTTC. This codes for CASRSGTGPYNEQFF.

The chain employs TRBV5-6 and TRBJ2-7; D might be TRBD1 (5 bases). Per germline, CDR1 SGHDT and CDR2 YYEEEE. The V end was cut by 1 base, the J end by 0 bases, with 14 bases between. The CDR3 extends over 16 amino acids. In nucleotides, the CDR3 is TGTGCCAGCAGCTTGAACGGGCAGGGAAGCTCCTACGAGCAGTACTTC. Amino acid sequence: CASSLNGQGSSYEQYF.

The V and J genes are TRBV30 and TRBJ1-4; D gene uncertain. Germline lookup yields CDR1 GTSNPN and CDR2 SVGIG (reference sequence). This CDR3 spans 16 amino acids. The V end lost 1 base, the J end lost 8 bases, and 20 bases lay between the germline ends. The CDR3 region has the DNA TGTGCCTGGAGTGGACGACGGCAGGTCAGCGGGGAAAAACTGTTTTTT. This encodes CAWSGRRQVSGEKLFF.